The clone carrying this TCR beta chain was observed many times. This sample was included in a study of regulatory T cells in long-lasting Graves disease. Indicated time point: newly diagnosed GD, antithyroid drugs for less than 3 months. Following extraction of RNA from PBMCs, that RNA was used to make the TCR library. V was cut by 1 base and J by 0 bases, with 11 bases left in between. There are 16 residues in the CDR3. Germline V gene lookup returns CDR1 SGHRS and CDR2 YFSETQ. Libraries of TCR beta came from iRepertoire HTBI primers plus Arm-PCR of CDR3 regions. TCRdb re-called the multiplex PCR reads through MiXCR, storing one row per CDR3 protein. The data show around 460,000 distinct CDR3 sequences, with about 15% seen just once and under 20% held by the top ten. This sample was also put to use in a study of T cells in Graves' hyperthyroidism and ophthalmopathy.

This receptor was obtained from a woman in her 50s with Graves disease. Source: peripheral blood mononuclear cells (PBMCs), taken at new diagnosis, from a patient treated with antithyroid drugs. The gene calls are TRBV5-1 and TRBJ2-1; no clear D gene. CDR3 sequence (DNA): TGCGCCAGCAGCTTGACTGCAGGAAACTCCTACAATGAGCAGTTCTTC. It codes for CASSLTAGNSYNEQFF.